This entry lists 15 T cell receptor beta chains sequenced from one sample in a study of blood T cell repertoires in COVID-19. Sequencing was performed with immunoSEQ multiplex PCR; in TCRdb, only in-frame clones are kept and a portion is missing. This sample yields more than 150,000 clones, of which roughly three quarters are seen a single time; approximately 14% belongs to the top ten. The sample taken for sequencing was PBMCs or T cells enriched from blood (not recorded which). The receptor set was obtained from a man aged 55 to 70 who had been exposed to COVID-19.

The V and J genes are TRBV3-1 (or the pseudogene TRBV3-2) and TRBJ2-5; TRBD2 agrees at 7 bases. The V segment lost 3 bases and the J segment 2 bases; nucleotides outside the gene matches: 0. The CDR3 has 13 residues. The germline gives CDR1 LGHDT, CDR2 YNNKEL (reference sequence). The CDR3 sequence is CASSHGGQETQYF. As DNA, the CDR3 is TGTGCCAGCAGCCACGGGGGGCAAGAGACCCAGTACTTC.

The rearrangement uses TRBV19 and TRBJ2-7; D might be TRBD2 (6 bases). Germline loops: CDR1 LNHDA, CDR2 SQIVND (reference sequence). The CDR3 has 14 residues. Between the trimmed V and J ends, which lost 3 bases and 3 bases, there was a span of 12 bases. The CDR3 here is CASSIGGSGYEQYF. Here the CDR3 DNA reads TGTGCCAGTAGTATTGGGGGGAGCGGCTACGAGCAGTACTTC.

The J gene is TRBJ2-7, the V gene TRBV5-1; 7 bases map to TRBD1. J gave up 2 bases and V 4 bases, and 3 bases lay outside the gene matches. CDR3 length: 13 amino acids. Germline values: CDR1 SGHRS, CDR2 YFSETQ. This CDR3 is CASSPGQTYEQYF. The CDR3 DNA follows: TGCGCCAGCAGCCCGGGACAGACCTACGAGCAGTACTTC.

V is TRBV7-3 and J is TRBJ2-2; D is unclear. Germline-derived CDR1 and CDR2 are SGHTA and FQGTGA. CDR3 length: 14 residues. Trimming left V 2 bases short and J 1 base short, with 5 bases between. CDR3 sequence reads: CASSLGLNTGELFF. In DNA form, the CDR3 reads TGTGCCAGCAGCTTAGGGCTGAACACCGGGGAGCTGTTTTTT.

The chain combines TRBV5-6 with TRBJ1-1; TRBD1 is a possible D gene (5 bases). The CDR3 has 15 amino acids. Between the trimmed V and J ends, which lost 3 bases and 0 bases, there was a span of 12 bases. From germline, CDR1 is SGHDT and CDR2 YYEEEE. The CDR3 sequence: CASSYRQTLNTEAFF. The DNA for the CDR3 is TGTGCCAGCAGCTATAGACAGACCCTGAACACTGAAGCTTTCTTT.

The chain carries TRBV6-5 and TRBJ2-5; a possible D gene is TRBD1 (6 bases). Germline assignment: CDR1 MNHEY and CDR2 SVGAGI. The length of the CDR3 is 12 residues. The germline V and J ends were trimmed by 4 bases and 14 bases, with 17 bases remaining between them. DNA for the CDR3: TGTGCCAGCAGTTCCGACGTTGGGGGCCACTACTTC. Its protein is CASSSDVGGHYF.

The chain recombines TRBV24-1 with TRBJ1-5, with 9 bases aligning to TRBD1. The CDR3 totals 16 residues. Germline trimming cut 4 bases from V and 6 bases from J; bases unmatched to any gene: 9. CDR1 and CDR2 from the germline V gene are KGHDR and SFDVKD. The CDR3 nucleotides read TGTGCCACCAGTGAGACCCTCGGACAGGGGCCTCAGCCCCAGCATTTT. Translation gives CATSETLGQGPQPQHF.

There are a few counts of this clone. The chain is built from TRBV24-1 and TRBJ1-6, with D unresolved. The V gene's germline CDR1 is KGHDR and CDR2 SFDVKD. This CDR3 spans 14 amino acids. Trimming removed 2 bases at V and 7 bases at J, with 8 bases between. CDR3 coding DNA: TGTGCCACCAGTGATTGGGGAGCGAATTCACCCCTCCACTTT. This codes for CATSDWGANSPLHF.

The V gene is TRBV6-2 or TRBV6-3, the J gene TRBJ2-2; D might be TRBD1 (5 bases). CDR3 length: 18 amino acids. Germline-derived CDR1 and CDR2 are MNHEY and SVGEGT. Trimming removed 0 bases from V and 0 bases from J, with 14 bases in between. The CDR3 coding sequence is TGTGCCAGCAGTTACTCGGTGGGGTCAGGGCCGAACACCGGGGAGCTGTTTTTT. The encoded protein is CASSYSVGSGPNTGELFF.

This chain joins TRBV7-3 and TRBJ1-2; D is uncertain. Germline V gene data show CDR1 as SGHTA and CDR2 as FQGTGA. The CDR3 contains 17 residues. Trimming removed 5 bases at V and 4 bases at J, with 23 bases between. The CDR3 loop reads CASSPTESANRGYGYTF. The CDR3 region has the DNA TGTGCCAGCAGCCCAACGGAAAGCGCGAATCGGGGCTATGGCTACACCTTC. The full variable domain, its missing parts supplied by reference TRBV7-3 and TRBJ1-2, is GAGVSQTPSNKVTEKGKYVELRCDPISGHTALYWYRQSLGQGPEFLIYFQGTGAADDSGLPNDRFFAVRPEGSVSTLKIQRTERGDSAVYLCASSPTESANRGYGYTFGSGTRLTVV.

The chain couples TRBV19 to TRBJ2-4, with 10 bases that match TRBD1. The CDR3 runs to 18 residues. V dropped 2 bases and J dropped 1; count of bases not matched to a gene: 8. The germline CDR1 and CDR2 sequences are LNHDA and SQIVND (reference sequence). In nucleotides, the CDR3 is TGTGCCAGTAGTATAAGACAGGGGGCAGAGGGGGCCAAAAACATTCAGTACTTC. Protein: CASSIRQGAEGAKNIQYF.

V is TRBV7-9 and J is TRBJ1-2; 11 nucleotides align to TRBD1. Germline trimming cut 5 bases from V and 5 bases from J; bases unmatched to any gene: 4. From germline, CDR1 is SEHNR and CDR2 FQNEAQ (reference sequence). This CDR3 region has 14 residues. CDR3 DNA: TGTGCCAGCAGCCCCGGGACAGGGGGTTATGGCTACACCTTC. It is translated as CASSPGTGGYGYTF.

The chain employs TRBV19 and TRBJ1-5; D remains unclear. The length of the CDR3 is 11 residues. CDR1 and CDR2 (germline): LNHDA, SQIVND (reference sequence). V gave up 8 bases and J gave up 10 bases, with 12 bases separating them. CDR3 DNA: TGTGCCAGTGCGTCGATTTTTCCCCAGCATTTT. Amino acids: CASASIFPQHF.

The rearrangement links TRBV10-2 to TRBJ2-1; 14 bases align to TRBD2. CDR3 size: 18 residues. Germline V lookup: CDR1 WSHSY, CDR2 SAAADI. The V and J ends lost 7 bases and 5 bases, in that order; junction bases with no gene match: 13. This CDR3 is CASNGLAGGPTSNNEQFF. In DNA, the CDR3 is TGCGCCAGCAACGGACTAGCGGGAGGTCCTACGTCAAACAATGAGCAGTTCTTC.

The chain links TRBV5-8 to TRBJ2-2, with 9 bases lining up with TRBD1. This CDR3 has 16 amino acids. With 6 bases clipped from V and 2 bases from J, the junction kept 8 bases outside the gene matches. Germline values: CDR1 SGHTS, CDR2 YDEGEE. CDR3 bases: TGTGCCAGCACACTCCACAGGGGGCGTAACACCGGGGAGCTGTTTTTT. Its translation is CASTLHRGRNTGELFF.